Detailed here is one T cell receptor beta chain. Its antigen is unidentified. CDR3 length equals 13 residues. Germline V gene sequence: CDR1 MNHEY, CDR2 SMNVEV (reference sequence). Trimming at V came to 7 bases and at J to 6 bases, leaving 8 bases not matched to a gene. The data stem from a study of shared clonotypes between healthy human individuals. Overall study results and limits: In this cohort, only blood was sampled, and tissue repertoires likely differ. Donor clonotype sharing was expected to depend on sequencing depth.

Profiling relied on immunoSEQ multiplex PCR, and the TCRdb table lists in-frame clones only, not all of them. The table has about 2.4 million clones, approximately 94% seen once. The TCR comes from a man between 18 and 29 years old in good health. Some clones in this sample may be carry-over from other donors' samples. Sequencing was performed on naive CD4+ T cells from PBMCs. The subset: CD45RA+ positively selected. The V and J genes are TRBV27 and TRBJ2-7, with TRBD1 matching over 8 bases. The CDR3 region is CASKGQARGEQYF. CDR3 DNA sequence: TGTGCCAGCAAGGGACAGGCCCGAGGCGAGCAGTACTTC.